This T cell receptor beta chain was sequenced during a study of blood T cell repertoires in COVID-19. Germline lookup yields CDR1 WSHSY and CDR2 SAAADI. Trimming removed 6 bases from V and 6 bases from J; junction bases left unmatched: 6. The CDR3 consists of 15 residues. TCRdb's copy holds only in-frame clones and misses some; the assay was immunoSEQ multiplex PCR. The sample lists about 57,000 clones, about 90% seen once, with over 2% in the top ten. The J gene is TRBJ2-2, the V gene TRBV10-2, with 11 nucleotides matching TRBD2. What was sequenced was peripheral blood. This TCR derives from a man in his 60s with acute or convalescent COVID-19. In DNA form, the CDR3 reads TGCGCCAGCAGCGTGACTAGCGGGAAAGCCGGGGAGCTGTTTTTT. Encoded protein: CASSVTSGKAGELFF.